The subject of this entry is one T cell receptor (beta chain). Its antigen is undetermined. Trimming took 4 bases from V and 7 from J; bases not matched to a gene: 15. Germline lookup yields CDR1 SGHRS and CDR2 YFSETQ. CDR3 size: 16 residues. The PCR made use of 60 Vbeta and 13 Jbeta primers. The assay was immunoSEQ multiplex PCR, and TCRdb's table has in-frame clones only and misses some. The sample lists some 77,000 clones, less than 80% seen once, with approximately 2.4% in the top ten. This record belongs to a study of cytomegalovirus exposure and HLA in healthy donors. General observations from the study: A previous analysis found most TCR beta V segments productive roughly 87% or roughly 30% of the time. An assumption of roughly uniform sequencing depth across donors underlay the presence/absence analyses.

Specimen: PBMCs. The TCR sequence derives from a man aged 25 to 45 in good health and CMV-seronegative. The V gene is TRBV5-1, the J gene TRBJ2-7; 9 bases fit TRBD1. This CDR3 reads CASSLPLTGGKEEQYF. CDR3 bases: TGCGCCAGCAGCCTACCACTGACAGGGGGGAAGGAAGAGCAGTACTTC.